The source of this T cell receptor (beta chain) is a study of siplizumab effects on memory and regulatory T cells. Sequenced by immunoSEQ multiplex PCR; TCRdb stores in-frame clones only, minus some. The repertoire has some 100,000 clones, approximately 94% of them found once; the top ten carry about 6.7%. CDR1 is MGHRA, CDR2 YSYEKL, per germline. The CDR3 spans 15 residues. A note on this clone: The junction does not match germline at one end; this may be a read error.

The clonotype comes from a human donor in good health. The source material was CD8+ T cells sorted from blood. The V gene is TRBV4-1, the J gene TRBJ1-2, with D possibly being TRBD1 (5 bases). For the CDR3, the DNA is TGCGCCAGCAGTCAAGGGCCAGGGAACCCATATGGCTACACCTTC. As protein: CASSQGPGNPYGYTF.